These 30 T cell receptor beta chains were sequenced from one sample in a study of technical replicates of blood from several donors. Produced via immunoSEQ multiplex PCR; TCRdb's table is partial and in-frame only. The profile covers tens of thousands of clones, with 90% to 95% appearing a single time and around 0.24% taken by the ten largest. The sample was T cells isolated from PBMCs. The receptors shown here come from a human donor in good health.

The chain uses TRBV7-2 and TRBJ1-3; D unclear. Germline loops: CDR1 SGHTA, CDR2 FQGNSA. This CDR3 is 13 amino acids long. The V end was cut by 5 bases, the J end by 0 bases, with 5 bases between. The CDR3 DNA follows: TGTGCCAGCAGCCCAGGCTCTGGAAACACCATATATTTT. Protein sequence: CASSPGSGNTIYF.

V is TRBV30 and J is TRBJ2-1; a possible D gene is TRBD2 (6 bases). The CDR3 runs 16 residues. CDR1 GTSNPN and CDR2 SVGIG come from the germline V gene (reference sequence). Trimming took 2 bases from V and 7 from J, leaving 21 bases between them. For the CDR3, the DNA is TGTGCCTGGAGTCCCCAGAGACGGGGGTGGAGGAATGAGCAGTTCTTC. Translation gives CAWSPQRRGWRNEQFF.

V usage is TRBV5-1 and J usage is TRBJ2-2, with 10 nucleotides matching TRBD2. Losses at the gene ends were 10 bases for V and 8 bases for J; bases not matched to a gene: 8. CDR1 is SGHRS, CDR2 YFSETQ, per germline. The CDR3 runs 13 residues. Here the CDR3 DNA reads TGCGCCTCGGGACTAGCGACCACGGGGGAGCTGTTTTTT. Its translation: CASGLATTGELFF.

The CDR3 DNA follows: TGTGCCAGCAGCGACAGGGAGGGCTATGGCTACACCTTC. This translates into CASSDREGYGYTF. V gene TRBV9 combines with J gene TRBJ1-2; D is perhaps TRBD1 (6 bases). V was clipped by 3 bases and J by 4 bases, with 10 bases between them. The CDR3 runs to 13 residues. Germline CDR1 SGDLS, CDR2 YYNGEE.

The gene calls are TRBV4-1 and TRBJ2-1; tentative D call: TRBD2 (5 bases). This CDR3 has 17 amino acids. V lost 5 bases and J lost 0, with 17 bases in between. Germline CDR1 is MGHRA and CDR2 is YSYEKL. The CDR3 protein is CASSTRPSGTSYNEQFF. Written as DNA, the CDR3 is TGCGCCAGCAGCACACGCCCCAGCGGTACCTCCTACAATGAGCAGTTCTTC.

The chain couples TRBV5-4 to TRBJ2-2; 7 bases are a match to TRBD2. Germline CDR1 is SGHNT and CDR2 is YYREEE (reference sequence). The CDR3 is 14 amino acids. With V trimmed by 0 bases and J by 4 bases, 0 bases remained unmatched. Written as DNA, the CDR3 is TGTGCCAGCAGCTTGGGGGGGGGCACCGGGGAGCTGTTTTTT. This translates into CASSLGGGTGELFF.

The V and J genes are TRBV29-1 and TRBJ1-2; 12 nucleotides line up with TRBD1. V was clipped by 5 bases and J by 3 bases; unmatched bases: 7. This CDR3 contains 15 residues. Germline values: CDR1 SQVTM, CDR2 ANQGSEA. The DNA for the CDR3 is TGCAGCGTTTCCCGGGACAGGGGGCACGACTATGGCTACACCTTC. Its translation: CSVSRDRGHDYGYTF.

The rearrangement links TRBV10-1 to TRBJ2-3, with D hard to call. From germline, CDR1 is WNHNN and CDR2 SYGVQD (reference sequence). The CDR3 spans 14 residues. V lost 5 bases and J lost 3, with 12 bases in between. The CDR3 is CASSLKAPTDTQYF. DNA for the CDR3: TGCGCCAGCAGTTTAAAAGCGCCGACAGATACGCAGTATTTT.

The V call is TRBV18, the J call TRBJ1-3; a possible D gene is TRBD1 (5 bases). Germline CDR1 is KGHSH and CDR2 is LQKENI. This CDR3 has 16 residues. Deletions cut 2 bases from V and 3 bases from J, with 14 bases between. The CDR3 here is CASSPRGLDVGNTIYF. The CDR3 nucleotides read TGTGCCAGCTCACCAAGGGGACTTGACGTTGGAAACACCATATATTTT.

This clone was seen just once. The CDR3, as DNA: TGCGCCAGCAGCTTTTCTCGGACAGGGGCCCAATGGGAGACCCAGTACTTC. This translates into CASSFSRTGAQWETQYF. V usage is TRBV5-1 and J usage is TRBJ2-5, with 9 bases that match TRBD1. V lost 2 bases and J lost 5; bases outside the gene matches: 13. This CDR3 is built from 17 residues. Germline loops: CDR1 SGHRS, CDR2 YFSETQ.

The chain is built from TRBV28 and TRBJ1-5, with TRBD1 as a possible D gene (5 bases). V gave up 7 bases and J gave up 3 bases, with 16 bases separating them. CDR3 size: 15 residues. In germline, CDR1 is MDHEN, CDR2 SYDVKM. CDR3: CASITGVELNQPQHF. CDR3 bases: TGTGCCAGCATTACAGGCGTCGAACTCAATCAGCCCCAGCATTTT.

This chain joins TRBV5-1 and TRBJ1-2, with TRBD1 matching over 9 bases. Germline assignment: CDR1 SGHRS and CDR2 YFSETQ. The J segment lost 7 bases and the V segment lost 3 bases, leaving 13 bases of the junction unmatched. This CDR3 contains 16 residues. DNA of the CDR3: TGCGCCAGCAGCTCTGACCCTGGACAGGGGCTTCTTGGCTACACCTTC. Encoded protein: CASSSDPGQGLLGYTF.

This rearrangement joins TRBV5-5 to TRBJ2-2; TRBD2 matches at 7 bases. CDR1 SGHKS and CDR2 YYEKEE come from the germline V gene (reference sequence). This CDR3 contains 15 residues. Trimming removed 4 bases from V and 0 bases from J; junction bases left unmatched: 3. CDR3 DNA: TGTGCCAGCAGCCCCGGGGGGACGAACACCGGGGAGCTGTTTTTT. It specifies CASSPGGTNTGELFF.

This chain connects TRBV4-1 to TRBJ1-1, with D possibly being TRBD1 (6 bases). The V end lost 0 bases, the J end lost 5 bases, and 16 bases lay between the germline ends. The germline V gene has CDR1 MGHRA and CDR2 YSYEKL. The CDR3 contains 16 residues. The CDR3 bases are TGCGCCAGCAGCCAAGAGGGAGCCAGGGGTCGTACTGAAGCTTTCTTT. Translation gives CASSQEGARGRTEAFF.

The chain couples TRBV25-1 to TRBJ2-1, with D perhaps matching TRBD1 (6 bases). Trimming took off 5 bases at V and 2 bases at J, with 16 bases between the two ends. Germline CDR1 reads MGHDK; CDR2 reads SYGVNS. This CDR3 comprises 16 residues. Here the CDR3 DNA reads TGTGCCAGCAGTCCCCCAGGGGTGTTGCCCTACAATGAGCAGTTCTTC. Translation gives CASSPPGVLPYNEQFF.

The V and J genes are TRBV27 and TRBJ2-3; TRBD1 matches at 7 bases. Germline V gives CDR1 MNHEY, CDR2 SMNVEV (reference sequence). Germline trimming cut 4 bases from V and 2 bases from J; bases unmatched to any gene: 9. The CDR3 runs 16 residues. CDR3 loop: CASSSRQGVNTDTQYF. CDR3 in DNA: TGTGCCAGCAGTTCCAGACAGGGAGTGAACACAGATACGCAGTATTTT.

The chain combines TRBV4-2 with TRBJ2-1; the D gene is possibly TRBD2 (5 bases). The CDR3 is made up of 17 amino acids. The ends were cut back, 1 base at V and 0 bases at J, with 13 bases in the middle. CDR1 LGHNA and CDR2 YNFKEQ come from the germline V gene. Here the CDR3 reads CASSQVTPLASYNEQFF. The CDR3 region has the DNA TGTGCCAGCAGCCAAGTAACGCCCCTAGCCTCCTACAATGAGCAGTTCTTC.

This clone showed up just once. The rearrangement links TRBV7-3 to TRBJ2-1; 15 positions match TRBD2. After removal of 4 bases from V and 2 bases from J, the junction contained 6 bases not matched to a gene. In germline, CDR1 is SGHTA, CDR2 FQGTGA. This CDR3 is built from 18 residues. The CDR3 DNA is TGTGCCAGCAGCTGGGGACTAGCGGGGGGCGGCGCCTACAATGAGCAGTTCTTC. It codes for CASSWGLAGGGAYNEQFF.

This chain joins TRBV9 and TRBJ2-3; 10 nucleotides match TRBD2. The CDR3 is 15 amino acids. Trimming took 0 bases from V and 4 from J; bases not matched to a gene: 2. Per germline, CDR1 SGDLS and CDR2 YYNGEE. CDR3 protein: CASSVVLAGADTQYF. Here the CDR3 DNA reads TGTGCCAGCAGCGTAGTCCTAGCGGGGGCAGATACGCAGTATTTT.

The gene calls are TRBV4-1 and TRBJ2-6; TRBD1 matches at 12 bases. Looked up from germline, CDR1 is MGHRA and CDR2 is YSYEKL. This CDR3 comprises 18 residues. V gave up 4 bases and J gave up 0 bases; unmatched junction bases: 4. The CDR3 protein is CASSLRDRGRSGANVLTF. DNA for the CDR3: TGCGCCAGCAGCCTAAGGGACAGGGGGCGCTCTGGGGCCAACGTCCTGACTTTC.

V gene TRBV18 combines with J gene TRBJ1-1; perhaps TRBD1 as D (6 bases). Germline V gene lookup returns CDR1 KGHSH and CDR2 LQKENI. V lost 3 bases and J lost 5, with 13 bases in between. The CDR3 covers 14 residues. The CDR3 DNA follows: TGTGCCAGCTCACCTCCTGACAGGCGGACTGAAGCTTTCTTT. This translates into CASSPPDRRTEAFF. Drawing the rest from reference TRBV18 and TRBJ1-1, the complete variable domain is NAGVMQNPRHLVRRRGQEARLRCSPMKGHSHVYWYRQLPEEGLKFMVYLQKENIIDESGMPKERFSAEFPKEGPSILRIQQVVRGDSAAYFCASSPPDRRTEAFFGQGTRLTVV.

The V call is TRBV15, the J call TRBJ1-5; TRBD1 aligns across 7 bases. Germline values: CDR1 LNHNV, CDR2 YYDKDF (reference sequence). After removal of 4 bases from V and 5 bases from J, the junction contained 5 bases not matched to a gene. This CDR3 spans 14 amino acids. The DNA of the CDR3 is TGTGCCACCAGCACTGGACAGGTCGATCAGCCCCAGCATTTT. Translating gives CATSTGQVDQPQHF. The whole variable domain, remainder taken from reference TRBV15 and TRBJ1-5, is DAMVIQNPRYQVTQFGKPVTLSCSQTLNHNVMYWYQQKSSQAPKLLFHYYDKDFNNEADTPDNFQSRRPNTSFCFLDIRSPGLGDTAMYLCATSTGQVDQPQHFGDGTRLSIL.

V and J are TRBV2 and TRBJ2-7; 12 bases agree with TRBD2. Germline V gives CDR1 SNHLY, CDR2 FYNNEI. J gave up 0 bases and V 0 bases, and 6 bases lay outside the gene matches. This CDR3 comprises 18 residues. The chain's CDR3 is CASSEAITSGGISYEQYF. CDR3 coding DNA: TGTGCCAGCAGTGAAGCTATCACTAGCGGGGGGATCTCCTACGAGCAGTACTTC.

This clone was counted a single time. This chain joins TRBV5-4 and TRBJ2-1; a weak D match, TRBD2 (7 bases). The CDR3 is 14 amino acids. CDR1 is SGHNT and CDR2 is YYREEE in the germline V gene (reference sequence). V shed 5 bases and J shed 9 bases, with 18 bases lying between them. CDR3 DNA sequence: TGTGCCAGCAGATGGCGGGGGATGGGGGCTGAGCAGTTCTTC. Amino acid sequence: CASRWRGMGAEQFF.

The rearrangement links TRBV19 to TRBJ2-2, with D tentatively TRBD1 (6 bases). Germline V gene sequence: CDR1 LNHDA, CDR2 SQIVND (reference sequence). V gave up 1 base and J gave up 5 bases, with 11 bases separating them. This CDR3 region has 15 residues. The CDR3 is CASSIGRGWTGELFF. The CDR3 DNA sequence: TGTGCCAGTAGTATAGGCAGGGGTTGGACCGGGGAGCTGTTTTTT.

This chain uses TRBV5-1 with TRBJ2-2; D possibly corresponds to TRBD2 (6 bases). This CDR3 is built from 15 residues. Trimming left V 7 bases short and J 7 bases short, with 20 bases between. CDR1 and CDR2 from the germline V gene are SGHRS and YFSETQ. Here the CDR3 reads CASGWGLLGIGELFF. The CDR3 DNA follows: TGCGCCAGCGGATGGGGACTCCTAGGGATCGGGGAGCTGTTTTTT.

The chain carries TRBV5-1 and TRBJ2-7; D may be TRBD2 (5 bases). Trimming removed 3 bases from V and 3 bases from J, with 13 bases in between. Looked up from germline, CDR1 is SGHRS and CDR2 is YFSETQ. CDR3 length: 14 amino acids. This chain's CDR3 is CASSSDGLYYEQYF. CDR3 coding DNA: TGCGCCAGCAGCTCGGACGGACTTTACTACGAGCAGTACTTC.

The rearrangement links TRBV9 to TRBJ1-2, with unresolved D. The CDR3 is made up of 13 amino acids. Trimming removed 4 bases at V and 4 bases at J, with 11 bases between. The germline V gene encodes CDR1 SGDLS and CDR2 YYNGEE. The CDR3 DNA follows: TGTGCCAGCAGCTCGGAGGCTACCTATGGCTACACCTTC. Translation: CASSSEATYGYTF.

The chain carries TRBV28 and TRBJ1-5; TRBD1 aligns across 10 bases. Germline lookup yields CDR1 MDHEN and CDR2 SYDVKM. The length of the CDR3 is 16 residues. Germline trimming cut 6 bases from V and 5 bases from J; bases unmatched to any gene: 10. CDR3 residues: CASRHPQGTGDQPQHF. In DNA, the CDR3 is TGTGCCAGCAGGCACCCGCAAGGGACAGGGGATCAGCCCCAGCATTTT.

This chain joins TRBV2 and TRBJ2-1; TRBD1 is a possible D gene (5 bases). Per germline, CDR1 SNHLY and CDR2 FYNNEI. Trimming removed 7 bases from V and 4 bases from J, with 14 bases in between. The CDR3 extends over 14 amino acids. The DNA for the CDR3 is TGTGCCAGCACCGAAGGGGCAGGATACAATGAGCAGTTCTTC. Translated: CASTEGAGYNEQFF.